Each of the 20 T cell receptor beta chains below was sequenced from the same sample in a study of technical replicates of blood from a handful of donors. TCRdb's copy holds only in-frame clones and misses some; the assay was immunoSEQ multiplex PCR. The top ten hold under 0.5% of the sample, which has roughly 80,000 clones, about 88% seen once. Sequencing was done on a sample of T cells isolated from PBMCs. The receptors here all came from a human donor in good health.

V gene TRBV13 combines with J gene TRBJ1-1, with D possibly matching TRBD1 (5 bases). From germline, CDR1 is PRHDT and CDR2 FYEKMQ (reference sequence). CDR3 length: 13 amino acids. V was cut by 3 bases and J by 0 bases, with 5 bases left in between. In nucleotides, the CDR3 is TGTGCCAGCAGCTTGACAGTGAACACTGAAGCTTTCTTT. Its protein product is CASSLTVNTEAFF.

The gene calls are TRBV5-1 and TRBJ1-2; 10 bases agree with TRBD1. Germline V lookup: CDR1 SGHRS, CDR2 YFSETQ. The CDR3 sequence is 18 residues long. V dropped 5 bases and J dropped 0; count of bases not matched to a gene: 13. CDR3 loop: CASSHNPGQGTTNYGYTF. In nucleotides, the CDR3 is TGCGCCAGCAGTCACAACCCGGGACAGGGGACTACTAACTATGGCTACACCTTC.

The chain has TRBV30 and TRBJ2-3; a weak D match, TRBD2 (7 bases). With 2 bases removed from V and 5 bases from J, the gap between germline ends came to 11 bases. The CDR3 has 13 amino acids. Germline V lookup: CDR1 GTSNPN, CDR2 SVGIG (reference sequence). As DNA, the CDR3 is TGTGCCTGGAGTAGGGGGGGAGAAGATACGCAGTATTTT. It translates to CAWSRGGEDTQYF.

In nucleotides, the CDR3 is TGTGCCACCAGCAGGGAAGAATACTATGAAGCTTTCTTT. Protein: CATSREEYYEAFF. The V call is TRBV15, the J call TRBJ1-1; D is unclear. The V and J ends lost 3 bases and 7 bases respectively, with 12 bases between them. Germline V lookup: CDR1 LNHNV, CDR2 YYDKDF (reference sequence). This CDR3 comprises 13 residues.

The chain has TRBV19 and TRBJ1-2; 12 bases map to TRBD1. CDR3 length: 13 amino acids. Trimming cost V 7 bases and J 8 bases; bases outside gene matches: 5. Germline values: CDR1 LNHDA, CDR2 SQIVND (reference sequence). This chain's CDR3 is CASKGQGARGYTF. The CDR3 DNA is TGTGCCAGTAAGGGACAGGGGGCGCGAGGCTACACCTTC.

This rearrangement joins TRBV28 to TRBJ1-2, with D unclear. The CDR3 spans 15 residues. CDR1 and CDR2 (germline): MDHEN, SYDVKM. The germline V and J ends were trimmed by 5 bases and 4 bases, with 17 bases remaining between them. The CDR3, as DNA: TGTGCCAGCAGTCCCCAATCCGACACCCTCTATGGCTACACCTTC. Encoded protein: CASSPQSDTLYGYTF.

V and J are TRBV5-4 and TRBJ1-3, with a possible D match to TRBD1 (6 bases). CDR1 is SGHNT and CDR2 is YYREEE in the germline V gene (reference sequence). V lost 4 bases and J lost 1, with 24 bases in between. The CDR3 runs 19 residues. CDR3 amino acids: CASSQERGFGTSSGNTIYF. CDR3 sequence (DNA): TGTGCCAGCAGCCAAGAACGCGGGTTTGGGACAAGTTCTGGAAACACCATATATTTT.

This clone was counted a few times. The chain links TRBV7-9 to TRBJ1-1; D gene uncertain. The length of the CDR3 is 15 residues. Germline V lookup: CDR1 SEHNR, CDR2 FQNEAQ (reference sequence). Trimming left V 3 bases short and J 1 base short, with 12 bases between. Written as DNA, the CDR3 is TGTGCCAGCAGCTTCGGGGATAACCGGAACACTGAAGCTTTCTTT. As protein: CASSFGDNRNTEAFF.

This sequence joins TRBV29-1 and TRBJ1-2, with D hard to call. The germline V and J ends were trimmed by 6 bases and 2 bases, with 10 bases remaining between them. CDR3 size: 12 residues. CDR1 and CDR2 from the germline V gene are SQVTM and ANQGSEA. CDR3 sequence reads: CSVETVNYGYTF. In DNA form, the CDR3 reads TGCAGCGTCGAGACTGTGAACTATGGCTACACCTTC. Combining the CDR3 with reference TRBV29-1 and TRBJ1-2 gives the whole variable domain SAVISQKPSRDICQRGTSLTIQCQVDSQVTMMFWYRQQPGQSLTLIATANQGSEATYESGFVIDKFPISRPNLTFSTLTVSNMSPEDSSIYLCSVETVNYGYTFGSGTRLTVV.

The chain carries TRBV5-1 and TRBJ2-1, with 10 bases matching TRBD2. Per the germline V gene, CDR1 is SGHRS and CDR2 is YFSETQ. Trimming removed 4 bases from V and 4 bases from J; junction bases left unmatched: 5. This CDR3 is built from 15 residues. The CDR3 reads CASSTGLAEYNEQFF. The CDR3 region has the DNA TGCGCCAGCAGCACTGGACTAGCGGAGTACAATGAGCAGTTCTTC.

The table lists this clone with a count of one. The V call is TRBV29-1, the J call TRBJ1-2; maybe TRBD1 (6 bases). V lost 7 bases and J 4 bases, leaving 13 bases between the germline ends. This CDR3 comprises 12 residues. CDR1 and CDR2 (germline): SQVTM, ANQGSEA. The CDR3 here is CSGGTRAYGYTF. CDR3 in DNA: TGCAGCGGGGGGACACGGGCCTATGGCTACACCTTC. The full variable domain, rest sourced from reference TRBV29-1 and TRBJ1-2, is SAVISQKPSRDICQRGTSLTIQCQVDSQVTMMFWYRQQPGQSLTLIATANQGSEATYESGFVIDKFPISRPNLTFSTLTVSNMSPEDSSIYLCSGGTRAYGYTFGSGTRLTVV.

This chain joins TRBV28 and TRBJ2-3; D not resolved. Germline V lookup: CDR1 MDHEN, CDR2 SYDVKM. This CDR3 spans 14 amino acids. Trimming took off 6 bases at V and 2 bases at J, with 12 bases between the two ends. CDR3 DNA: TGTGCCAGCAGCCGACGACTGGTCACAGATACGCAGTATTTT. Translation gives CASSRRLVTDTQYF.

The chain is built from TRBV4-1 and TRBJ2-3; maybe TRBD1 (5 bases). V shed 0 bases and J shed 1 base, with 5 bases lying between them. Germline-derived CDR1 and CDR2 are MGHRA and YSYEKL. This CDR3 has 14 amino acids. The CDR3 nucleotides read TGCGCCAGCAGCCAAGAAGGGGGCACAGATACGCAGTATTTT. It codes for CASSQEGGTDTQYF.

J is TRBJ2-7 and V is TRBV28; 7 bases are shared with TRBD1. The CDR3 totals 15 residues. The germline CDR1 and CDR2 sequences are MDHEN and SYDVKM. The V segment lost 3 bases and the J segment 3 bases; nucleotides outside the gene matches: 8. CDR3: CASSFPGTDIYEQYF. In DNA form, the CDR3 reads TGTGCCAGCAGTTTCCCCGGGACAGACATCTACGAGCAGTACTTC.

V is TRBV7-6 and J is TRBJ2-3; no clear D. Looked up from germline, CDR1 is SGHVS and CDR2 is FNYEAQ. The CDR3 spans 13 residues. V lost 2 bases and J lost 2, with 5 bases in between. The CDR3 DNA reads TGTGCCAGCAGCTTAAAGCTCACAGATACGCAGTATTTT. Translating it yields CASSLKLTDTQYF.

The J gene is TRBJ2-1, the V gene TRBV5-1; 9 bases align to TRBD2. The CDR3 runs 15 residues. V trimming: 1 base; J trimming: 4 bases; junction bases outside the gene matches: 3. The germline CDR1 and CDR2 sequences are SGHRS and YFSETQ. CDR3 region: CASSLSAGGYNEQFF. In DNA form, the CDR3 reads TGCGCCAGCAGCTTGTCTGCGGGAGGGTACAATGAGCAGTTCTTC. The variable domain in full, completed from reference TRBV5-1 and TRBJ2-1, reads KAGVTQTPRYLIKTRGQQVTLSCSPISGHRSVSWYQQTPGQGLQFLFEYFSETQRNKGNFPGRFSGRQFSNSRSEMNVSTLELGDSALYLCASSLSAGGYNEQFFGPGTRLTVL.

The J gene is TRBJ2-7, the V gene TRBV5-4; 9 bases match TRBD1. CDR3 length: 14 amino acids. Looked up from germline, CDR1 is SGHNT and CDR2 is YYREEE (reference sequence). After removal of 4 bases from V and 0 bases from J, the junction contained 2 bases not matched to a gene. CDR3 protein: CASSRDRVSYEQYF. The CDR3, as DNA: TGTGCCAGCAGCCGGGACAGGGTCTCCTACGAGCAGTACTTC.

The V and J genes are TRBV30 and TRBJ2-1, with a possible D match to TRBD2 (5 bases). V lost 4 bases, J lost 9 bases, and 19 bases lay in between. The CDR3 covers 14 residues. Germline V CDR1 and CDR2: GTSNPN, SVGIG (reference sequence). The CDR3 sequence is CAWKMSRASGEQFF. The CDR3 nucleotides are TGTGCCTGGAAAATGTCTCGGGCCAGCGGTGAGCAGTTCTTC.

This chain joins TRBV5-4 and TRBJ2-5; TRBD2 might be the D (6 bases). Germline CDR1 reads SGHNT; CDR2 reads YYREEE (reference sequence). V was shortened by 5 bases and J by 4 bases, with 18 bases between the two germline ends. CDR3 length equals 15 residues. The CDR3 region is CASSEPGDVGETQYF. CDR3 in DNA: TGTGCCAGCAGTGAGCCGGGGGATGTGGGAGAGACCCAGTACTTC.

V usage is TRBV9 and J usage is TRBJ2-3, with no clear D. Germline V gene data show CDR1 as SGDLS and CDR2 as YYNGEE. V lost 0 bases to trimming and J lost 3 bases, with 8 bases between them. CDR3 size: 14 residues. The CDR3 nucleotides are TGTGCCAGCAGCGTAGGTGTGAGGACAGATACGCAGTATTTT. As protein: CASSVGVRTDTQYF.